The 10 T cell receptor beta chains given below trace back to one sample, sequenced in a study of shared clonotypes between healthy human individuals. Libraries were prepared by immunoSEQ multiplex PCR; TCRdb keeps only in-frame clonotypes and omits some of them. Of some 1,100,000 clones detected, approximately 78% appear once; the ten largest clones hold approximately 0.56%. The material sequenced was memory CD4+ T cells from PBMCs. Stated subset: CD45RA-negative fraction. The receptors were gathered from a man in his late teens or twenties in good health. Some clones in this sample may be carry-over from other donors' samples.

The rearrangement links TRBV9 to TRBJ2-1; 9 bases fit TRBD1. Losses at the gene ends were 3 bases for V and 7 bases for J; bases not matched to a gene: 8. Germline V gene sequence: CDR1 SGDLS, CDR2 YYNGEE. The length of the CDR3 is 15 residues. CDR3 region: CASSEEGQGRNEQFF. CDR3 bases: TGTGCCAGCAGCGAGGAGGGACAGGGAAGGAATGAGCAGTTCTTC.

The V call is TRBV28, the J call TRBJ1-2; maybe TRBD1 (5 bases). The CDR3 has 13 amino acids. Germline V CDR1 and CDR2: MDHEN, SYDVKM. V gave up 1 base and J gave up 14 bases, with 17 bases separating them. CDR3 loop: CASSLYQGVEGTF. CDR3 bases: TGTGCCAGCAGTTTATATCAGGGAGTGGAGGGGACCTTC.

This chain connects TRBV28 to TRBJ2-7; D unclear. Deletions cut 6 bases from V and 0 bases from J, with 9 bases between. The CDR3 totals 13 residues. CDR1 is MDHEN, CDR2 SYDVKM, per germline. The CDR3 loop reads CASRGSLSYEQYF. CDR3 coding DNA: TGTGCCAGCAGGGGCAGCCTCTCCTACGAGCAGTACTTC.

V usage is TRBV19 and J usage is TRBJ2-5; D not certain. The V and J ends lost 1 base and 1 base respectively, with 7 bases between them. The CDR3 contains 14 residues. Germline assignment: CDR1 LNHDA and CDR2 SQIVND (reference sequence). The CDR3 DNA reads as TGTGCCAGTAGTATAGGCCCGACCCAAGAGACCCAGTACTTC. Translation: CASSIGPTQETQYF.

The CDR3 nucleotides read TGTGCCAGCAGCTCAAGCGGGAGGGTGAATACGCAGTATTTT. This gives the protein CASSSSGRVNTQYF. The rearrangement joins TRBV27 to TRBJ2-3; TRBD2 aligns across 10 bases. The V gene's germline CDR1 is MNHEY and CDR2 SMNVEV (reference sequence). J gave up 7 bases and V 6 bases, and 7 bases lay outside the gene matches. The length of the CDR3 is 14 residues.

The table lists this clone with a few counts. A far larger clone lies a single base away; this is likely a read error. The same CDR3 is also encoded by other DNA sequences in this sample. This chain uses TRBV11-3 with TRBJ1-1; D gene ambiguous. Trimming stripped 1 base from V and 0 bases from J, with 3 bases between. The CDR3 spans 13 residues. CDR1 and CDR2 (germline): SGHNT, YENEEA. The CDR3 coding sequence is TGTGCCAGCAGCTTAGGGGTGAACACTGAAGCTTTCTTT. Translation gives CASSLGVNTEAFF.

This clone was found a few times. The chain links TRBV28 to TRBJ1-5; D remains unclear. Between the trimmed V and J ends, which lost 3 bases and 9 bases, there was a span of 9 bases. Looked up from germline, CDR1 is MDHEN and CDR2 is SYDVKM. This CDR3 spans 12 amino acids. The CDR3 spells CASSFMFPPQHF. As DNA, the CDR3 is TGTGCCAGCAGTTTCATGTTCCCGCCCCAGCATTTT. Full variable domain (rest looked up from reference TRBV28 and TRBJ1-5): DVKVTQSSRYLVKRTGEKVFLECVQDMDHENMFWYRQDPGLGLRLIYFSYDVKMKEKGDIPEGYSVSREKKERFSLILESASTNQTSMYLCASSFMFPPQHFGDGTRLSIL.

As concerns this clone: This same CDR3 is encoded by further DNA sequences in the sample. The chain carries TRBV5-6 and TRBJ2-5, with 10 bases matching TRBD1. The trim removed 3 bases at V and 5 bases at J, leaving 1 base unmatched. Per the germline V gene, CDR1 is SGHDT and CDR2 is YYEEEE. CDR3 length: 13 amino acids. CDR3 protein: CASSSDRGETQYF. DNA of the CDR3: TGTGCCAGCAGCTCGGACAGGGGGGAGACCCAGTACTTC.

Notes on this clone: Other DNA sequences in this sample translate to the same CDR3. This rearrangement joins TRBV9 to TRBJ2-3, with 9 bases fitting TRBD1. J was trimmed by 1 base and V by 2 bases; bases with no gene match: 2. Germline CDR1 is SGDLS and CDR2 is YYNGEE. The CDR3 runs 15 residues. This chain's CDR3 is CASSVDRGRTDTQYF. CDR3 DNA: TGTGCCAGCAGCGTGGACAGGGGCCGCACAGATACGCAGTATTTT.

This clone was picked up a small number of times. The CDR3 region has the DNA TGTGCCAGCAGCCTCCAAGGGCTCTACAATGAGCAGTTCTTC. It specifies CASSLQGLYNEQFF. The J gene is TRBJ2-1, the V gene TRBV7-3; D not resolved. Germline values: CDR1 SGHTA, CDR2 FQGTGA. CDR3 length equals 14 residues. The germline V and J ends were trimmed by 5 bases and 3 bases, with 11 bases remaining between them.